These T cell receptor beta chains were read from a single sample in a study of blood T cell repertoires in COVID-19. Sequencing used immunoSEQ multiplex PCR; TCRdb keeps in-frame clones, though not all of them. The repertoire holds 240,000 or so clones, with roughly 80% as singletons. The sequenced sample was peripheral blood. The origin of the receptors is a woman aged 18-29 years with acute or convalescent COVID-19. The CDR3 runs from the conserved cysteine through the conserved F or W. The D gene is left open where the match is weak. Size tells how often a clone was seen (once, few, many) or the class of an expanded clone, and some rows leave it out.

-,TRBJ2-5,TRBV28,-,TGTGCCAGCAGTAGAAATAGCGTGTTGGAGACCCAGTACTTC,CASSRNSVLETQYF
once,TRBJ2-7,TRBV21-1,-,TGTGCCAGCACCGATTTTTACCGGTGGACAGCAAGAAAGAAGCATATCTACGAGCAGTACTTC,CASTDFYRWTARKKHIYEQYF
-,TRBJ1-2,TRBV7-9,TRBD1,TGTGCCAGCAGCTCGCCCGGGACAGGCCTGTGGGGCTACACCTTC,CASSSPGTGLWGYTF
-,TRBJ1-2,TRBV6-4,-,TGTGCCAGCAGTGACCCCAATTACTTGGGCTACACCTTC,CASSDPNYLGYTF
-,TRBJ1-6,TRBV7-6,TRBD1,TGTGCCAGCAGCTTTAGTGGACAGGGAGGGTCACCCCTCCACTTT,CASSFSGQGGSPLHF
-,TRBJ1-1,TRBV28,TRBD1,TGTGCCAGCATCACGAGGACAGGGAAGAACACTGAAGCTTTCTTT,CASITRTGKNTEAFF
-,TRBJ1-4,TRBV10-3,TRBD1,TGTGCCATCAGCGGGACAGGGGACGAAAAACTGTTTTTT,CAISGTGDEKLFF
-,TRBJ2-1,TRBV7-2,TRBD2,TGTGCCAGCAGCTTAGCGGGGGGGACTAGCGGATACAATGAGCAGTTCTTC,CASSLAGGTSGYNEQFF
-,TRBJ1-5,TRBV18,-,TGTGCCAGCTCACCAGCCAGGCGGGAAATCAATCAGCCCCAGCATTTT,CASSPARREINQPQHF
once,TRBJ1-6,TRBV28,-,TGTGCCAGCAGTTTTGCCATGACAGTGACGAATTCACCCCTCCACTTT,CASSFAMTVTNSPLHF
-,TRBJ2-3,TRBV29-1,TRBD2,TGCAGCGTGGGCGGGAGTAGAGATACGCAGTATTTT,CSVGGSRDTQYF
-,TRBJ2-5,TRBV5-8,-,TGTGCCAGCAGCTTGCGAAGGGACTCCCTCCTCCAAGAGACCCAGTACTTC,CASSLRRDSLLQETQYF
-,TRBJ2-1,TRBV5-4,-,TGTGCCAGCAGCACTAAAGGGGATGAGCAGTTCTTC,CASSTKGDEQFF
once,TRBJ2-3,TRBV6-5,TRBD2,TGTGCCAGCAGTTACCGGGCTAGCGGGAAGGCAGATACGCAGTATTTT,CASSYRASGKADTQYF
-,TRBJ1-5,TRBV5-5,TRBD1,TGTGCCAGCAGCTTGAAAGGACAGGGTAGCAATCAGCCCCAGCATTTT,CASSLKGQGSNQPQHF
once,TRBJ2-5,TRBV9,TRBD2,TGTGCCAGCAGCCGGGGACTAGCGGGACCCGGTAGGCAAGAGACCCAGTACTTC,CASSRGLAGPGRQETQYF
-,TRBJ2-2,TRBV5-5,-,TGTGCCAGCAGCTTGTCCCTCCACAGGACAGCCAACACCGGGGAGCTGTTTTTT,CASSLSLHRTANTGELFF
-,TRBJ2-2,TRBV14,TRBD2,TGTGCCAGCAGCCAAGTAGCGGGAGCCCCCGGGGAGCTGTTTTTT,CASSQVAGAPGELFF
-,TRBJ2-3,TRBV6-2/TRBV6-3,TRBD2,TGTGCCAGCAGCCACGGCGGGACTAGCGGGAGGATTACAGATACGCAGTATTTT,CASSHGGTSGRITDTQYF
once,TRBJ2-1,TRBV7-8,TRBD2,TGTGCCAGCAGCTCGACTAGCGGGAGCTCCTACAATGAGCAGTTCTTC,CASSSTSGSSYNEQFF
-,TRBJ2-2,TRBV5-1,TRBD2,TGCGCCAGCAGCTTGGCTAGCGGGACCGGGGAGCTGTTTTTT,CASSLASGTGELFF
-,TRBJ2-5,TRBV27,TRBD2,TGTGCCAGCCGACGCGGGACTACCCAAGAGACCCAGTACTTC,CASRRGTTQETQYF
once,TRBJ2-1,TRBV10-1,-,TGCGCCAGCAGTGCCTCTCCAGGGGAGAGCTCCTACAATGAGCAGTTCTTC,CASSASPGESSYNEQFF
-,TRBJ2-1,TRBV5-1,-,TGCGCCAGCAGCTTGTCCGCGGGATCCTACAATGAGCAGTTCTTC,CASSLSAGSYNEQFF
-,TRBJ2-7,TRBV5-1,-,TGCGCCAGCAGCCTGGATCAGGGAAGGAGCTACGAGCAGTACTTC,CASSLDQGRSYEQYF
few,TRBJ2-3,TRBV19,-,TGTGCCAGTAGTATGGCCCTCATAGGGGGCACAGATACGCAGTATTTT,CASSMALIGGTDTQYF
few,TRBJ2-3,TRBV11-2,-,TGTGCCAGCAGCTTAGATTTTCCGTCGAGTACAGATACGCAGTATTTT,CASSLDFPSSTDTQYF
-,TRBJ1-6,TRBV13,TRBD1,TGTGCCAGCAGCTTGGGACAGGGGGCAAGGAATTCACCCCTCCACTTT,CASSLGQGARNSPLHF
-,TRBJ2-5,TRBV11-3,TRBD1,TGTGCCAGCAGCTTAGGAAGGACAGGGAATACGGGCCAAGAGACCCAGTACTTC,CASSLGRTGNTGQETQYF
-,TRBJ1-6,TRBV5-1,TRBD1,TGCGCCAGCAGCGGAGGACAGGGCGCGAATTCACCCCTCCACTTT,CASSGGQGANSPLHF
few,TRBJ1-2,TRBV7-9,TRBD1,TGTGCCAGCAGCTCCGGACCGGGACAGAATATTAACTATGGCTACACCTTC,CASSSGPGQNINYGYTF
few,TRBJ2-7,TRBV9,-,TGTGCCAGCAGCGGGGGTCCCACCGGACTCGCCTACGAGCAGTACTTC,CASSGGPTGLAYEQYF
few,TRBJ2-1,TRBV3-1/TRBV3-2,TRBD2,TGTGCCAGCGGGCTAGCGGGAGGCGATGAGCAGTTCTTC,CASGLAGGDEQFF